A selection of T cell receptor beta chains follows, all from one sample in a study of blood T cell repertoires in COVID-19. Only in-frame clones appear in the TCRdb table, and some are missing; sequencing was by immunoSEQ multiplex PCR. The sample carries more than 200,000 clones, about 83% recorded once. The sequenced sample consisted of peripheral blood. These receptors were collected from a man aged 40-55 years with active or convalescent COVID-19. The conserved cysteine and the conserved F or W are not part of the CDR3 here.

12	TRBV6-5	TRBJ1-5	ASSGTGSHQPQH
11	TRBV10-3	TRBJ1-4	ATMLATNEKLF
12	TRBV5-4	TRBJ2-5	ASSSRTGEETQY
13	TRBV3-1/TRBV3-2	TRBJ1-1	ASSNSESRNTEAF
14	TRBV4-2	TRBJ2-7	ASSQGRTGVSYEQY
13	TRBV7-6	TRBJ2-7	ASSPQRGGPYEQY
13	TRBV6-5	TRBJ1-1	ASTPDRGRNTEAF
13	TRBV5-4	TRBJ2-7	ASSRGTSDTYEQY
14	TRBV11-3	TRBJ2-5	ASSGGRGRWQETQY
13	TRBV4-1	TRBJ1-2	ASRRQGSTDYGYT
12	TRBV29-1	TRBJ1-1	SVVGRTLNTEAF
11	TRBV30	TRBJ1-2	AWSGQGFSGYT
14	TRBV28	TRBJ1-4	ASSLWSGVANEKLF
10	TRBV6-5	TRBJ2-7	ASSRNSDEQY
12	TRBV3-1/TRBV3-2	TRBJ1-6	ASSPGAHNSPLH
12	TRBV4-3	TRBJ1-2	ASSPGQGAYGYT